This is a list of T cell receptor beta chains from one sample in a study of T-cell reconstitution after alpha-beta-depleted transplantation in children. Each CDR3 protein gets one entry after TCRdb re-called the PCR reads with MiXCR. The data show 800,000 to 1,000,000 distinct CDR3 sequences, about 29% seen once. Source: PBMCs, mostly from graft donor cells, taken 360 days after TCRalphabeta/CD19-depleted stem cell transplant. Receptors originate from a boy under three years old who had a stem cell transplant for SCID, so the T cells may come from the graft donor. CDR3s leave out the opening cysteine and the closing phenylalanine or tryptophan.

CDR3aa: ASSLNGLAWSSYEQY; v_gene: TRBV5-1; j_gene: TRBJ2-7
CDR3aa: ASSEARYEQY; v_gene: TRBV2; j_gene: TRBJ2-7
CDR3aa: ASRRYSGNTIY; v_gene: TRBV11-2; j_gene: TRBJ1-3
CDR3aa: ASSQDSGGSYEQY; v_gene: TRBV4-3; j_gene: TRBJ2-7
CDR3aa: SARGTGGAGANVLT; v_gene: TRBV20-1; j_gene: TRBJ2-6
CDR3aa: ASSLDLRAQY; v_gene: TRBV5-1; j_gene: TRBJ2-7
CDR3aa: ASSQTGTEAF; v_gene: TRBV12-3/TRBV12-4; j_gene: TRBJ1-1
CDR3aa: SARVPKGGAHNEQF; v_gene: TRBV20-1; j_gene: TRBJ2-1
CDR3aa: ASSGTGGRY; v_gene: TRBV5-6; j_gene: TRBJ2-7
CDR3aa: ASSLVRTLNTEAF; v_gene: TRBV12-3/TRBV12-4; j_gene: TRBJ1-1
CDR3aa: ASSASPLAGENIQY; v_gene: TRBV9; j_gene: TRBJ2-4
CDR3aa: AQRQGKETQY; v_gene: TRBV30; j_gene: TRBJ2-5
CDR3aa: ASSDERGPSYEQY; v_gene: TRBV2; j_gene: TRBJ2-7
CDR3aa: ASSQDEGPLSYEQY; v_gene: TRBV4-1; j_gene: TRBJ2-7